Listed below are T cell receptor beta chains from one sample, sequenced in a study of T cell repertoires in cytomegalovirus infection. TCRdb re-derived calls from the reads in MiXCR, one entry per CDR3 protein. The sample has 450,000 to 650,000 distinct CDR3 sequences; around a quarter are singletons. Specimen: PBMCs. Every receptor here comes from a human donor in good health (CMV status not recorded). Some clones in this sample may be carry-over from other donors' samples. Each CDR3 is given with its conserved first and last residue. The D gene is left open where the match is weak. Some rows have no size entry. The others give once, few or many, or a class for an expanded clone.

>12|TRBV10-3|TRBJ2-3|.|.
TGTGCCATGGGTGCGCGGACAGATACGCAGTATTTT
CAMGARTDTQYF
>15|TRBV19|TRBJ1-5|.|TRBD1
TGTGCCAGTAGTACCAGGACAGGAGATAATCAGCCCCAGCATTTT
CASSTRTGDNQPQHF
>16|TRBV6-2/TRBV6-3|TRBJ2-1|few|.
TGTGCCAGCAGCGCGTCGGGGCGGGGGCGCCGGTACGAGCAGTTCTTC
CASSASGRGRRYEQFF
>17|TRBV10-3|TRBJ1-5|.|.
TGTGCCATCAGTGAGCGCCCCGACACAGGGTTCAATCAGCCCCAGCATTTT
CAISERPDTGFNQPQHF
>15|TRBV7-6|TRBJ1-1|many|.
TGTGCCAGCAGCCCTTTGGACGTCCCGAACACTGAAGCTTTCTTT
CASSPLDVPNTEAFF
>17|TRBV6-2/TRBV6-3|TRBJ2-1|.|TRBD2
TGTGCCAGCAGCCCGGGACTAGCGGACCTATTCTACAATGAGCAGTTCTTC
CASSPGLADLFYNEQFF
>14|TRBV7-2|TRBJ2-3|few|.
TGTGCCAGCAGCTTAATAAGCGAAGCAGATACGCAGTATTTT
CASSLISEADTQYF
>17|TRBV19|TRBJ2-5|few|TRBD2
TGTGCCAGTAGTACGGGACTAGCGGGCATCCCACAAGAGACCCAGTACTTC
CASSTGLAGIPQETQYF
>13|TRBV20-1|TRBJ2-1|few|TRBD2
TGCAGTGAAGGACTAGCGGGATTTGGTGAGCAGTTCTTC
CSEGLAGFGEQFF
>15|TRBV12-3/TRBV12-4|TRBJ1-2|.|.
TGTGCCAGCAGTTTTTACACCGCAGCTAACTATGGCTACACCTTC
CASSFYTAANYGYTF
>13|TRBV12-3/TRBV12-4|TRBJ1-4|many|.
TGTGCCAGCAGTTTAGTGGGGAACGAAAAACTGTTTTTT
CASSLVGNEKLFF
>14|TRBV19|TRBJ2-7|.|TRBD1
TGTGCCAGTAGCCTGGGACAGGGAACCGACGAGCAGTACTTC
CASSLGQGTDEQYF
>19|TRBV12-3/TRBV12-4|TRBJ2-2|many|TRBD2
TGTGCCAGCAGAGAACGCAGACTAGCGGGAGGCCGGAACACCGGGGAGCTGTTTTTT
CASRERRLAGGRNTGELFF
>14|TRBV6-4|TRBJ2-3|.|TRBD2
TGTGCCAGCTCCGTGGGACTAGCGTCAGATACGCAGTATTTT
CASSVGLASDTQYF
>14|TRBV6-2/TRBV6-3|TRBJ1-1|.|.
TGTGCCAGCAGTTACAACAGGGCGAACACTGAAGCTTTCTTT
CASSYNRANTEAFF
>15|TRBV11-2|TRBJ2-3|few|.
TGTGCCAGCAGCTTAATGTGGGGGTCCACAGATACGCAGTATTTT
CASSLMWGSTDTQYF
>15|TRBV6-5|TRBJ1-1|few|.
TGTGCCAGCAGTTACGGGGCCATGCGGAACACTGAAGCTTTCTTT
CASSYGAMRNTEAFF
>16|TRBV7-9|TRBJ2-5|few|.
TGTGCCAGCAGCTCCTGGTGGGCGGGGGCAACCGGGACCCAGTACTTC
CASSSWWAGATGTQYF